This is a list of T cell receptor beta chains from one sample in a study of blood T cell repertoires in COVID-19. Method: immunoSEQ multiplex PCR; TCRdb's copy keeps in-frame clones and lacks some. The repertoire includes about 250,000 clones, 70% to 85% of them detected once, and roughly 10% sits in the top ten. Sample: peripheral blood. Receptors originate from a man older than 75 with acute or convalescent COVID-19. The CDR3 runs from the conserved cysteine through the conserved F or W. Clone size appears in some rows only: once, few, many, or a class for an expanded clone.

V	J	size	CDR3
TRBV7-2	TRBJ2-3	NA	CASSLALRRERSTDTQYF
TRBV24-1	TRBJ1-2	NA	CATSDSGQNYGYTF
TRBV6-1	TRBJ1-1	NA	CASSEAHGFAGVKRNTEAFF
TRBV2	TRBJ1-4	NA	CASSVTTTNEKLFF
TRBV24-1	TRBJ2-3	NA	CATSEPWIAGRTDTQYF
TRBV18	TRBJ2-1	once	CASSSGSSYNEQFF
TRBV5-1	TRBJ2-7	NA	CASSLGAGLYEQYF
TRBV2	TRBJ1-5	NA	CASTRQSYSNQPQHF
TRBV5-1	TRBJ2-1	NA	CASSLGRSTSYNEQFF
TRBV6-5	TRBJ2-3	NA	CASSRTSGERNTQYF
TRBV5-1	TRBJ2-5	NA	CASSRYQETQYF
TRBV9	TRBJ1-2	NA	CASSVGGGRSYGYTF
TRBV3-1/TRBV3-2	TRBJ2-7	NA	CASSQGQGVYEQYF
TRBV28	TRBJ1-1	NA	CASRPGGGPLNTEAFF
TRBV7-9	TRBJ2-7	NA	CASSLISNEQYF
TRBV7-8	TRBJ2-3	once	CASSPGRDTQYF
TRBV5-1	TRBJ1-1	NA	CASSLSRGENTEAFF
TRBV10-3	TRBJ1-5	NA	CAISESTGGSNQPQHF
TRBV7-9	TRBJ2-7	NA	CASSLAAGDEQYF
TRBV4-1	TRBJ2-7	NA	CASSLQGALDEQYF
TRBV5-1	TRBJ2-3	NA	CASSLDGFRTSGGLPEDTQYF
TRBV5-1	TRBJ2-7	NA	CASSRGEPAGEQYF
TRBV12-5	TRBJ2-1	NA	CASGLGLVPNEQFF
TRBV5-1	TRBJ2-2	NA	CASSLSWGQGVTGELFF
TRBV7-2	TRBJ2-3	once	CASSLGLAGTDTQYF
TRBV5-1	TRBJ1-3	NA	CASSVRTGDTIYF
TRBV2	TRBJ1-1	NA	CASSPSAGGFTEAFF
TRBV4-1	TRBJ1-6	NA	CASSLSGLRNSPLHF
TRBV5-8	TRBJ2-3	NA	CASSSNGLAGGPDTQYF
TRBV6-6	TRBJ2-7	NA	CASSPVPGQRSEQYF
TRBV25-1	TRBJ2-7	NA	CASTLTGTSGRYEQYF
TRBV9	TRBJ1-6	NA	CASSLDSGDNSPLHF
TRBV29-1	TRBJ2-7	few	CSVGGRARPYEQYF
TRBV19	TRBJ1-5	NA	CASSPGFPNQPQHF
TRBV7-3	TRBJ1-1	NA	CASSGQGMNTEAFF
TRBV10-3	TRBJ2-7	NA	CAIQSRGGGSGSSYEQYF
TRBV4-1	TRBJ2-1	NA	CASSQDLRRRSHEQFF
TRBV19	TRBJ2-1	once	CATYGLAGGNEQFF
TRBV6-5	TRBJ1-1	NA	CASSYGGHLNTEAFF
TRBV9	TRBJ2-3	NA	CASSATSGRADTQYF
TRBV27	TRBJ2-7	NA	CASSSPGQGAYEQYF
TRBV6-6	TRBJ1-3	NA	CASSRGMDRNTIYF
TRBV6-5	TRBJ1-1	few	CASRKTGNTEAFF
TRBV19	TRBJ1-5	NA	CASSIRDSNQPQHF
TRBV20-1	TRBJ1-1	NA	CSAMRTEAFF
TRBV10-2	TRBJ1-2	NA	CASSEESGRLNYGYTF
TRBV6-5	TRBJ2-7	NA	CASDLEGKVPHEQYF
TRBV2	TRBJ2-7	once	CASRVGRGDEQYF
TRBV27	TRBJ1-6	few	CASSLKAGVSPLHF
TRBV28	TRBJ1-2	once	CASSLTGYGYTF
TRBV19	TRBJ1-1	many	CASSRQGYTEAFF